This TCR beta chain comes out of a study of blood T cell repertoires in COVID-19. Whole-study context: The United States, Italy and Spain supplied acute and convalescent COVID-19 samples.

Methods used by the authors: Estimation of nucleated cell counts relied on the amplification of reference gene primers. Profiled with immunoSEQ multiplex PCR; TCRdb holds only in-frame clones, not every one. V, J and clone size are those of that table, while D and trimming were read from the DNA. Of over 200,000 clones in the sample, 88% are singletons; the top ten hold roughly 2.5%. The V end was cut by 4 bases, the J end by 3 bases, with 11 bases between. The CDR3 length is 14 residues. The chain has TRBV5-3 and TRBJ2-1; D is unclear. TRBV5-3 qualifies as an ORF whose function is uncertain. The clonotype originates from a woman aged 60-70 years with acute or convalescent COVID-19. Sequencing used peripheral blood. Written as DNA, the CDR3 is TGTGCCAGAAGCCCTCGAGGTGTCTACAATGAGCAGTTCTTC. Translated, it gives CARSPRGVYNEQFF.